A single sample gave rise to the 10 T cell receptor beta chains below, sequenced in a study of T cell clonotyping in hematopoietic cell transplantation. Libraries were prepared by immunoSEQ multiplex PCR; TCRdb keeps only in-frame clonotypes and omits some of them. Of approximately 9,000 clones detected, roughly 84% appear once; the ten largest clones hold about 30%. Described time point: recipient sample about 28 days before transplant, after cytoreduction. The material was peripheral blood mononuclear cells, obtained before stem cell transplant. The receptor set was obtained from a man aged 60 to 69 with acute myeloid leukemia. Some clones in this sample may be carry-over from other donors' samples.

This chain joins TRBV4-2 and TRBJ2-3; 11 nucleotides align to TRBD2. The junction had 6 bases not matched to a gene; V was cut back by 3 bases and J by 4 bases. From germline, CDR1 is LGHNA and CDR2 YNFKEQ. This CDR3 comprises 16 residues. CDR3 in DNA: TGTGCCAGCAGCCATTCGACTAGCGGGGACGCAGATACGCAGTATTTT. Residues: CASSHSTSGDADTQYF.

CDR3 DNA: TGTGCCAGTAGTAACAGGGGTAAGACGACTGAAGCTTTCTTT. Its translation: CASSNRGKTTEAFF. This chain connects TRBV19 to TRBJ1-1; 7 bases match TRBD1. CDR3 size: 14 residues. CDR1 and CDR2 (germline): LNHDA, SQIVND (reference sequence). After removal of 4 bases from V and 5 bases from J, the junction contained 7 bases not matched to a gene.

Of note for this clone: This is likely a read error, given that the CDR3 carries no conserved phenylalanine or tryptophan at its end. The DNA is omitted, as the CDR3 cannot be located on it reliably, and the CDR3 follows TCRdb's listing. The genes are TRBV28 and TRBJ2-7. The CDR3 spans 8 residues, counting both ends. CDR1 and CDR2 from the germline V gene are MDHEN and SYDVKM. CDR3: CASIPGRI.

The CDR3 reads CACQVTGNTIYF. In DNA form, the CDR3 reads TGTGCCTGCCAGGTTACTGGAAACACCATATATTTT. V is TRBV30 and J is TRBJ1-3; D ambiguous. Germline V CDR1 and CDR2: GTSNPN, SVGIG (reference sequence). The CDR3 has 12 residues. V was shortened by 6 bases and J by 2 bases, with 8 bases between the two germline ends.

The genes are TRBV7-2 and TRBJ2-3; 8 nucleotides match TRBD2. CDR3 length: 16 residues. Germline trimming cut 2 bases from V and 5 bases from J; bases unmatched to any gene: 9. Germline-derived CDR1 and CDR2 are SGHTA and FQGNSA. The CDR3: CASSLQSGGVGDTQYF. The DNA for the CDR3 is TGTGCCAGCAGCTTACAATCCGGGGGGGTGGGAGATACGCAGTATTTT.

V and J are TRBV6-5 and TRBJ2-7; possible D gene TRBD1, 6 bases. V was cut by 4 bases and J by 3 bases, with 16 bases left in between. The CDR3 loop spans 15 amino acids. The V gene's germline CDR1 is MNHEY and CDR2 SVGAGI. CDR3 residues: CASSSSRTAIYEQYF. CDR3 in DNA: TGTGCCAGCAGTTCCAGCCGGACAGCAATCTACGAGCAGTACTTC.

This sequence joins TRBV30 and TRBJ1-1, with 7 nucleotides matching TRBD1. The V segment lost 3 bases and the J segment 1 base; nucleotides outside the gene matches: 5. In germline, CDR1 is GTSNPN, CDR2 SVGIG (reference sequence). This CDR3 has 14 residues. The CDR3 loop reads CAWRSQGTNTEAFF. CDR3 nucleotide sequence: TGTGCCTGGAGGTCACAGGGGACGAACACTGAAGCTTTCTTT.

The chain is built from TRBV19 and TRBJ1-2; D is undetermined. Germline CDR1 reads LNHDA; CDR2 reads SQIVND (reference sequence). Trimming took 6 bases from V and 0 from J, leaving 8 bases between them. The CDR3 contains 13 residues. CDR3 in DNA: TGTGCCAGTAGATACGGTCCTAACTATGGCTACACCTTC. It codes for CASRYGPNYGYTF.

J is TRBJ1-1 and V is TRBV6-1, with D possibly matching TRBD1 (5 bases). The V gene's germline CDR1 is MNHNS and CDR2 SASEGT. The CDR3 has 13 amino acids. Trimming took 5 bases from V and 0 from J, leaving 7 bases between them. CDR3 amino acids: CASSQTVNTEAFF. CDR3 coding DNA: TGTGCCAGCAGTCAGACAGTGAACACTGAAGCTTTCTTT.

This clone was picked up a small number of times. Distinct nucleotide sequences in the sample also encode this CDR3. This chain joins TRBV20-1 and TRBJ2-1; D not resolved. The CDR3 covers 11 residues. V lost 3 bases to trimming and J lost 3 bases, with 3 bases between them. Per the germline V gene, CDR1 is DFQATT and CDR2 is SNEGSKA (reference sequence). The CDR3 DNA follows: TGCAGTGCTAGTAGCTACAATGAGCAGTTCTTC. This sequence encodes CSASSYNEQFF.